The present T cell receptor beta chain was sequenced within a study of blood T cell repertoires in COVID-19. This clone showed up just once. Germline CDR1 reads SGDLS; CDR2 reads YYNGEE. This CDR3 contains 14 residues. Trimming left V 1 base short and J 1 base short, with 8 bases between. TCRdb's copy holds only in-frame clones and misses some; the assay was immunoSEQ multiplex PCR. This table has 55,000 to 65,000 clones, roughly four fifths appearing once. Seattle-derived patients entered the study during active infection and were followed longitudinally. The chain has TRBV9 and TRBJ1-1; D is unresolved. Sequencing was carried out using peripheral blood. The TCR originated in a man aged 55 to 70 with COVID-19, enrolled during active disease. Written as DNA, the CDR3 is TGTGCCAGCAGCGTACACGGGAGGAACACTGAAGCTTTCTTT. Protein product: CASSVHGRNTEAFF. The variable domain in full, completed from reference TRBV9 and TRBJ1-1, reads DSGVTQTPKHLITATGQRVTLRCSPRSGDLSVYWYQQSLDQGLQFLIQYYNGEERAKGNILERFSAQQFPDLHSELNLSSLELGDSALYFCASSVHGRNTEAFFGQGTRLTVV.